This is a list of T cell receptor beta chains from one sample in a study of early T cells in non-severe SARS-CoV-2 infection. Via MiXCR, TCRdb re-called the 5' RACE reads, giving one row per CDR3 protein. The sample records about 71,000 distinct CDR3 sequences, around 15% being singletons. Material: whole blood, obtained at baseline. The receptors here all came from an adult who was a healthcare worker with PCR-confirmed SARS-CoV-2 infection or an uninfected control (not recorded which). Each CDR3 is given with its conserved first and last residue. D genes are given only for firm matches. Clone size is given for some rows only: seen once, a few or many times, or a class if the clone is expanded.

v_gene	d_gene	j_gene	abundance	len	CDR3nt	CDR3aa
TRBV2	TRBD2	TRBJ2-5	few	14	TGTGCCAGCGGCGGACTAGCGGGAAAAGAGACCCAGTACTTC	CASGGLAGKETQYF
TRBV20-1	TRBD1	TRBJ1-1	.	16	TGCAGTGCTAGAGATATTTGGATGGGACAGGGCAAAGAAGCTTTCTTT	CSARDIWMGQGKEAFF
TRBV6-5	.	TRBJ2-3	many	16	TGTGCCAGCAGTTACTTGAGAGCACTAGATACAGATACGCAGTATTTT	CASSYLRALDTDTQYF
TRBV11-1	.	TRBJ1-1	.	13	TGTGCCAGCAGCCGATACGAGGACACTGAAGCTTTCTTT	CASSRYEDTEAFF
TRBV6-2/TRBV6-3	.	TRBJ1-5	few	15	TGTGCCAGCAGTCCCAGGGTTAGCAGCAATCAGCCCCAGCATTTT	CASSPRVSSNQPQHF
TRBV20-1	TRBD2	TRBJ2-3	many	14	TGCAGTGCCCTAGGCGGGAGTGGCACAGATACGCAGTATTTT	CSALGGSGTDTQYF
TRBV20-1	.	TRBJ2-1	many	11	TGCAGTGCTACACCTAGCAATGAGCAGTTCTTC	CSATPSNEQFF
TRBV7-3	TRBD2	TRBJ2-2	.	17	TGTGCCAGCAGCTTGCTAGCGGGAGTGGTTGGCACCGGGGAGCTGTTTTTT	CASSLLAGVVGTGELFF
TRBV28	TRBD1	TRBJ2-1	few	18	TGTGCCAGCAGTGTACCGAAAAGGGGGCAAGGACCCTACAATGAGCAGTTCTTC	CASSVPKRGQGPYNEQFF
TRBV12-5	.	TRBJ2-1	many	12	TGTGCTACCTATAATAGGAGAAATGAGCAGTTCTTC	CATYNRRNEQFF
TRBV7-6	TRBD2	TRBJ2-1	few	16	TGTGCCAGCAGCCGATTCAGCGGGATCACCTACAATGAGCAGTTCTTC	CASSRFSGITYNEQFF
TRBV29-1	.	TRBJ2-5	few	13	TGCAGCGTTGAAGGGCAGGGGCTGGGGACCCAGTACTTC	CSVEGQGLGTQYF
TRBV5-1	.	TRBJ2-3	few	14	TGCGCCAGCAGCATCGGGACTAGCACAGATACGCAGTATTTT	CASSIGTSTDTQYF
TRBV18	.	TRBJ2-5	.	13	TGTGCCAGCTCTCCTGGACATGGAGAGACCCAGTACTTC	CASSPGHGETQYF
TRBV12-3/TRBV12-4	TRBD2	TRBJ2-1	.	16	TGTGCCAGCAGCCCTATGAGCGGGAGTAGGTACAATGAGCAGTTCTTC	CASSPMSGSRYNEQFF
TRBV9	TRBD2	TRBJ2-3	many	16	TGTGCCAGCAGCCCTCTAGCGGGAGCGACGACAGATACGCAGTATTTT	CASSPLAGATTDTQYF
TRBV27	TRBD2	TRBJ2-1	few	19	TGTGCCAGCAGTTTGTATCTAGCGGGAGGGCCTTTGTCCTACAATGAGCAGTTCTTC	CASSLYLAGGPLSYNEQFF
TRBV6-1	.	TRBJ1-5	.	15	TGTGCCAGCCTACTCGGAAGGGCTGGCAATCAGCCCCAGCATTTT	CASLLGRAGNQPQHF
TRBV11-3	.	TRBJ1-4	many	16	TGTGCCAGCAGCTATGACAACTTCCCTTTACCCGAAAAACTGTTTTTT	CASSYDNFPLPEKLFF
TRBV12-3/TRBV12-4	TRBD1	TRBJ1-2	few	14	TGTGCCAGCAGCCTACAGGGGGCAATCGGCGGCTACACCTTC	CASSLQGAIGGYTF
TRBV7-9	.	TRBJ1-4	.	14	TGTGCCAGCAGCGACGGGGGGCTGGATGAAAAACTGTTTTTT	CASSDGGLDEKLFF
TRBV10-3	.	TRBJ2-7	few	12	TGTGCCACTGCCGAAGGTTCCTACGAGCAGTACTTC	CATAEGSYEQYF
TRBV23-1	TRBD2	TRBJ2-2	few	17	TGCGCCAGCAGTACACCTTATTACGGGAGGCGGAACGGGGAGCTGTTTTTT	CASSTPYYGRRNGELFF
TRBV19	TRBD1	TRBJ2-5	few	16	TGTGCCAGTAGTATATCAGGGGACAGGGGGTATGTGACCCAGTACTTC	CASSISGDRGYVTQYF
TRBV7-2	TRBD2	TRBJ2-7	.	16	TGTGCCAGCAGCTTAGATGGACTAGCGGGAGTGAGCGAGCAGTACTTC	CASSLDGLAGVSEQYF
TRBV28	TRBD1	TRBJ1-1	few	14	TGTGCCAGCACAGGACAGGGAGAGAACACTGAAGCTTTCTTT	CASTGQGENTEAFF
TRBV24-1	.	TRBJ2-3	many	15	TGTGCCACCAGTGATTTTAGGGAACGGAAAGATACGCAGTATTTT	CATSDFRERKDTQYF
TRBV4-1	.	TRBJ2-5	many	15	TGCGCCAGCAGCCAAGAAGGCAGGGCGGGAGAGACCCAGTACTTC	CASSQEGRAGETQYF